This TCR beta chain was identified during a study of identical twins. Study-wide results and caveats: Where out-of-frame alpha sequences were twin-shared, they showed excess low generation probability. A lower insertion count was a feature of abundant cord blood beta clonotypes, with no such feature in memory repertoires. Analyses of zero insertions could, in part, be confounded by invariant MAIT and iNKT cells.

V lost 8 bases to trimming and J lost 1 base; unmatched junction nucleotides: 8. CDR3 length: 14 amino acids. Germline V gene data show CDR1 as SQVTM and CDR2 as ANQGSEA. TCRdb called the 5' RACE reads again in MiXCR, with one record for every CDR3 protein. The sample holds hundreds of thousands of distinct CDR3 sequences, roughly 6.2% seen once. Ten or more counts support this clonotype. The antigen is unknown. The chain recombines TRBV29-1 with TRBJ2-7; the match to TRBD1 covers 10 bases. The receptor comes from a man aged 18 to 30 in good health. Material: naive T cells sorted from blood. CDR3 amino acids: CSISGGQGSYEQYF. The CDR3 nucleotides read TGCAGCATCTCGGGGGGACAGGGGTCCTACGAGCAGTACTTC.